Below are 15 T cell receptor beta chains sequenced from a single sample in a study of Graves' ophthalmopathy and Graves' hyperthyroidism. Transcripts of RNA were the source for amplifying TCR beta CDR3 regions. HTBI-primed RT-PCR formed the first round, and a multiplex PCR formed the second. Using its own MiXCR run on the multiplex PCR reads, TCRdb lists one record per CDR3 protein. The sample lists roughly 610,000 distinct CDR3 sequences, 22% occurring once. The specimen sequenced was peripheral blood. These receptors were collected from a young woman with stable Graves' hyperthyroidism. Some clones in this sample may be carry-over from other donors' samples.

This clonotype showed up just a few times. The gene calls are TRBV12-3 or TRBV12-4 and TRBJ2-3, with TRBD1 as a possible D gene (6 bases). V lost 5 bases and J 1 base, leaving 16 bases between the germline ends. The CDR3 totals 16 residues. DNA of the CDR3: TGTGCCAGCAGTCCCTCCGCAGGGGAAGGCACAGATACGCAGTATTTT. Translation: CASSPSAGEGTDTQYF.

This clonotype was found many times. The V and J genes are TRBV30 and TRBJ1-2, with TRBD1 identical over 7 bases. Looked up from germline, CDR1 is GTSNPN and CDR2 is SVGIG (reference sequence). CDR3 length: 16 residues. V lost 3 bases and J lost 0; bases outside the gene matches: 10. The CDR3 DNA is TGTGCCTGGAGCCAGGGGGACACCCTTACTAACTATGGCTACACCTTC. Amino acids: CAWSQGDTLTNYGYTF.

This clonotype was recorded many times. V usage is TRBV30 and J usage is TRBJ1-1, with D tentatively TRBD1 (6 bases). The CDR3 has 15 residues. The germline V and J ends were trimmed by 0 bases and 1 base, with 12 bases remaining between them. Germline loops: CDR1 GTSNPN, CDR2 SVGIG (reference sequence). The CDR3 protein is CAWSVLTGKNTEAFF. In nucleotides, the CDR3 is TGTGCCTGGAGTGTATTAACAGGGAAGAACACTGAAGCTTTCTTT. The full variable domain, completed using reference TRBV30 and TRBJ1-1, is SQTIHQWPATLVQPVGSPLSLECTVEGTSNPNLYWYRQAAGRGLQLLFYSVGIGQISSEVPQNLSASRPQDRQFILSSKKLLLSDSGFYLCAWSVLTGKNTEAFFGQGTRLTVV.

In its sample, this clonotype was seen a few times. J is TRBJ1-5 and V is TRBV6-2 or TRBV6-3; 9 bases are shared with TRBD1. The junction had 6 bases not matched to a gene; V was cut back by 7 bases and J by 5 bases. The germline V gene has CDR1 MNHEY and CDR2 SVGEGT. The length of the CDR3 is 14 residues. The CDR3 DNA reads TGTGCCAGCACCCCGGACAGGGGTTATCAGCCCCAGCATTTT. This translates into CASTPDRGYQPQHF.

This clonotype was observed a handful of times. The chain is built from TRBV12-3 or TRBV12-4 and TRBJ2-7; D ambiguous. The V end was cut by 7 bases, the J end by 0 bases, with 13 bases between. This CDR3 has 14 residues. The chain's CDR3 is CASTLGPSSYEQYF. The CDR3 DNA is TGTGCCAGCACCCTCGGGCCCAGCTCCTACGAGCAGTACTTC.

This clonotype was observed many times. The chain combines TRBV28 with TRBJ2-7; possibly TRBD2 for D (6 bases). Germline V CDR1 and CDR2: MDHEN, SYDVKM. The CDR3 spans 14 residues. Trimming cost V 4 bases and J 3 bases, with 13 bases left between them. The CDR3 DNA sequence: TGTGCCAGCAGTTCGCCGGGACTTGGCTACGAGCAGTACTTC. Protein sequence: CASSSPGLGYEQYF.

This clonotype was counted at least ten times. The V call is TRBV19, the J call TRBJ2-7; perhaps TRBD1 as D (6 bases). The CDR3 has 13 amino acids. V lost 9 bases, J lost 2 bases, and 14 bases lay in between. Germline CDR1 reads LNHDA; CDR2 reads SQIVND (reference sequence). CDR3 sequence: CASRGGPTYEQYF. The CDR3 DNA is TGTGCCAGCCGAGGGGGTCCAACCTACGAGCAGTACTTC.

The sample holds many counts of this clonotype. One end of the junction fails to match germline, which may point to a read error. V is TRBV6-1 and J is TRBJ2-4; D possibly corresponds to TRBD2 (6 bases). Germline lookup yields CDR1 MNHNS and CDR2 SASEGT. This CDR3 is built from 13 residues. CDR3 DNA: TGTGCCAGCAGTGAGGCAGGCGGGAACATTAAGTACTTC. As protein: CASSEAGGNIKYF.

This CDR3 reads CASSRYYEDEQYF. The CDR3 bases are TGTGCCAGCAGTAGATATTATGAAGACGAGCAGTACTTC. The chain employs TRBV28 and TRBJ2-7; no definite D call. The germline V gene has CDR1 MDHEN and CDR2 SYDVKM. This CDR3 has 13 amino acids. Trimming took off 5 bases at V and 5 bases at J, with 13 bases between the two ends.

This clonotype was seen many times. The rearrangement joins TRBV5-1 to TRBJ1-1, with D maybe TRBD1 (6 bases). CDR3 length: 14 amino acids. Germline-derived CDR1 and CDR2 are SGHRS and YFSETQ. The germline V and J ends were trimmed by 0 bases and 4 bases, with 10 bases remaining between them. CDR3 nucleotides: TGCGCCAGCAGCTTGGAGGGGGTTTTCACTGAAGCTTTCTTT. This gives the protein CASSLEGVFTEAFF.

In its sample, this clonotype was seen many times. This sequence joins TRBV6-5 and TRBJ2-5, with TRBD2 matching over 7 bases. This CDR3 has 14 amino acids. Germline lookup yields CDR1 MNHEY and CDR2 SVGAGI. V gave up 7 bases and J gave up 4 bases; unmatched junction bases: 9. This CDR3 is CASKELASLETQYF. The DNA of the CDR3 is TGTGCCAGCAAGGAACTAGCGAGTTTAGAGACCCAGTACTTC.

The V gene is TRBV6-1, the J gene TRBJ2-2; D is possibly TRBD1 or TRBD2 (5 bases each). CDR1 is MNHNS and CDR2 is SASEGT in the germline V gene. The CDR3 is 14 amino acids. The V end was cut by 6 bases, the J end by 3 bases, with 11 bases between. The CDR3, as DNA: TGTGCCAGCAGGGCCGGGACGGACACCGGGGAGCTGTTTTTT. Amino acid sequence: CASRAGTDTGELFF.

This clonotype has more than one count but fewer than ten. The rearrangement joins TRBV29-1 to TRBJ2-7; a possible D gene is TRBD1 (5 bases). Germline CDR1 and CDR2: SQVTM and ANQGSEA. This CDR3 spans 15 amino acids. Trimming took off 5 bases at V and 2 bases at J, with 19 bases between the two ends. Here the CDR3 reads CSVRTPQGTTYEQYF. In nucleotides, the CDR3 is TGCAGCGTTAGGACCCCGCAGGGTACCACCTACGAGCAGTACTTC.

This clonotype was detected many times. This sequence joins TRBV27 and TRBJ1-1; no firm D call. This CDR3 spans 12 amino acids. V lost 3 bases and J lost 5, with 7 bases in between. Germline V gives CDR1 MNHEY, CDR2 SMNVEV (reference sequence). DNA of the CDR3: TGTGCCAGCAGTTTGGCGGAGACTGAAGCTTTCTTT. Translated: CASSLAETEAFF.

DNA of the CDR3: TGCAGTGCTAGCGGGGGAGTAGGGGACACCATATATTTT. Its translation: CSASGGVGDTIYF. J is TRBJ1-3 and V is TRBV20-1; perhaps TRBD1 as D (5 bases). Germline V lookup: CDR1 DFQATT, CDR2 SNEGSKA (reference sequence). V lost 3 bases and J 8 bases, leaving 14 bases between the germline ends. There are 13 residues in the CDR3.